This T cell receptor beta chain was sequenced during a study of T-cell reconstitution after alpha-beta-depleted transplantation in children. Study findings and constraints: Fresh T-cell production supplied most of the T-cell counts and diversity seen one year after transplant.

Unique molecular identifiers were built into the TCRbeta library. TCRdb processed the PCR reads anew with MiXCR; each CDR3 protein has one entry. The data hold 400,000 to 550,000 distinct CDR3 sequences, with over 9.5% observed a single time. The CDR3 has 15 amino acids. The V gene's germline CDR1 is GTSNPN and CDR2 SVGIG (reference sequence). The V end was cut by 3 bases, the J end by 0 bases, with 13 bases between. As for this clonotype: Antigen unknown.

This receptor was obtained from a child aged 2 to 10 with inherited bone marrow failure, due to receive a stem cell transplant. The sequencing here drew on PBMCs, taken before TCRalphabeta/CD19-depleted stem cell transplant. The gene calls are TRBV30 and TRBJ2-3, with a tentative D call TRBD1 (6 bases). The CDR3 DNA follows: TGTGCCTGGAGAGGACCCGGACAGAGCACAGATACGCAGTATTTT. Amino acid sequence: CAWRGPGQSTDTQYF.